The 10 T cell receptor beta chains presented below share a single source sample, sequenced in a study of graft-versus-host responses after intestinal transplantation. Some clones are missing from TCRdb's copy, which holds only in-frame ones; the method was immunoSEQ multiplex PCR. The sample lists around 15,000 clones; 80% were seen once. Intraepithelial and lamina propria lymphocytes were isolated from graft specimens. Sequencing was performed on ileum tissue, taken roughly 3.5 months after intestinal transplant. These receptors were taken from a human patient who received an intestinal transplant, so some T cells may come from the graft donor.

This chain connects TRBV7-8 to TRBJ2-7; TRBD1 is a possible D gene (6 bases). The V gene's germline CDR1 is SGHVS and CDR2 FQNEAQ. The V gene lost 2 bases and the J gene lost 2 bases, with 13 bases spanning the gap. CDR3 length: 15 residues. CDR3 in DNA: TGTGCCAGCAGCTTAATACGCGACAGGACCTACGAGCAGTACTTC. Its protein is CASSLIRDRTYEQYF.

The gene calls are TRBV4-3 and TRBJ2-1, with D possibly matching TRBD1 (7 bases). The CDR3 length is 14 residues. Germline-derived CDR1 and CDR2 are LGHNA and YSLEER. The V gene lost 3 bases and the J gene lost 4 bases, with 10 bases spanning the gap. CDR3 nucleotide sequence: TGCGCCAGCAGCCATCAGGGGGGATACAATGAGCAGTTCTTC. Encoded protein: CASSHQGGYNEQFF.

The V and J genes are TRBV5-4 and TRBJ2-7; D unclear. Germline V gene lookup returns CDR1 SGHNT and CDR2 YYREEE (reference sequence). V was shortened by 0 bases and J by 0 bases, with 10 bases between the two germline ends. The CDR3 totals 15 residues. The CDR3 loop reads CASSLGVGHSYEQYF. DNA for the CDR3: TGTGCCAGCAGCTTGGGGGTGGGCCACTCCTACGAGCAGTACTTC.

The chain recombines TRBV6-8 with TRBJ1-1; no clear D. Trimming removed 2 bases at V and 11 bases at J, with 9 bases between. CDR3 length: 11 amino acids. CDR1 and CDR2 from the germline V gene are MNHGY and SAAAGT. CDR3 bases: TGTGCCAGCAGTTACGAAGGGAGGGCTTTCTTT. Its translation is CASSYEGRAFF.

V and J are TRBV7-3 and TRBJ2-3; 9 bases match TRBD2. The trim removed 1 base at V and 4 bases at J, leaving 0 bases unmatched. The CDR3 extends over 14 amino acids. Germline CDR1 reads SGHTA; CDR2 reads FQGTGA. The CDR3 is CASSLSGGADTQYF. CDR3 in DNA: TGTGCCAGCAGCTTAAGCGGGGGGGCAGATACGCAGTATTTT.

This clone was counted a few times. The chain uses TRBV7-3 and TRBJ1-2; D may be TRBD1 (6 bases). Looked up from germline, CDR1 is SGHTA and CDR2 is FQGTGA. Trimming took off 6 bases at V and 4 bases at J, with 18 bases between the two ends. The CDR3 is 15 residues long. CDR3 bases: TGTGCCAGCAGTTCGTCGGGACATAACTGCTATGGCTACACCTTC. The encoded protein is CASSSSGHNCYGYTF.

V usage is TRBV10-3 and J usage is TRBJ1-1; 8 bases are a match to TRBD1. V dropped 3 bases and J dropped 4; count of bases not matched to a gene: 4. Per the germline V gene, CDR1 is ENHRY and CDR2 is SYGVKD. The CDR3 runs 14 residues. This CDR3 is CAISDRGLVTEAFF. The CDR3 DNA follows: TGTGCCATCAGTGACAGGGGGCTTGTCACTGAAGCTTTCTTT.

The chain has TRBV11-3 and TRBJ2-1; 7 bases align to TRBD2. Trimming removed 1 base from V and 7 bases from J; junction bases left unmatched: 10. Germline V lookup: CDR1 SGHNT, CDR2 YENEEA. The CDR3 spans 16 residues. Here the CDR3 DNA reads TGTGCCAGCAGCTTAGCCCTTGGGGGAGGGCCGAATGAGCAGTTCTTC. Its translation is CASSLALGGGPNEQFF.

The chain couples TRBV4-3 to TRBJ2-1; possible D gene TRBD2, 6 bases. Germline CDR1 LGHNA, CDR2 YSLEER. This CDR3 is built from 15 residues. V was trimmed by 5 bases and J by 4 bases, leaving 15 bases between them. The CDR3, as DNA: TGCGCCAGCAGCGCGAACCTAGCGCGTTACAATGAGCAGTTCTTC. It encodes CASSANLARYNEQFF.

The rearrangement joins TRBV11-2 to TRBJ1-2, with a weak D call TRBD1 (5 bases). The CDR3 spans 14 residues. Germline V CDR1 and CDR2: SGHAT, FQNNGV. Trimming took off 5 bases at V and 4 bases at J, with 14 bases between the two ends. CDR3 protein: CASSLLGTIYGYTF. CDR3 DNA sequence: TGTGCCAGCAGCCTCTTGGGGACTATCTATGGCTACACCTTC.